The T cell receptor (beta chain) described here comes from a study of blood T cell repertoires in COVID-19 (dated by TCRdb to 2019 to 2021). With regard to the full study: The collaborator samples originated in the United States, Italy and Spain and spanned the acute and convalescent phases of COVID-19. Where available, HLA class I and class II types were taken from metadata supplied by the sample provider and were not determined by assay-based typing. A de-identified subject ID, COVID-19 status, age in years and sex were almost always included in the sample metadata. The prospective study material was composed of cDNA or gDNA derived from T cells, B-cell-depleted T cells, or PBMCs. The repertoires were released in a freely available public database meant as a resource for research on the immune response to SARS-CoV-2. The samples were drawn from two sources: the first 160 participants of the ongoing ImmuneRACE study, and fewer than 1,500 subjects contributed by 6 global collaborators. Subjects who had been exposed to COVID-19, were actively infected with it, or had recovered from it provided the deeply sampled blood TCRbeta repertoires that made up the dataset. The research as a whole found: How much clinical and demographic metadata was included differed by source and by participant, and the metadata was provided uncurated.

The CDR3 sequence holds 13 residues, the cysteine and phenylalanine included. Just CDR3 DNA is preserved here, 39 bases in frame from base 1. Via the germline V gene, CDR1 is SGHDT and CDR2 YYEEEE. The germline V end is reduced by 3 bases and the J end by 9 bases; junction bases left unmatched: 4. This clone was detected only once. What antigen it recognizes has not been identified. Base quality data are lacking; no much larger clone is found one base away. One collaborating source in Seattle enrolled patients while the patients were actively infected and followed the patients over time throughout the course of disease. Each collaborating institution followed its own protocols to collect whole blood in K2EDTA tubes. For TCRbeta analysis, collaborators shipped samples in one of three forms: frozen whole blood, isolated PBMCs, or DNA extracted from either of those sample types. TCRbeta CDR3 regions were amplified from genomic DNA using the immunoSEQ Assay, a bias-controlled multiplex PCR. On the authors' methods: The number of nucleated cells in each sample was estimated from the amplification of reference gene primers within the assay. To quantify the absolute abundance of each unique TCRbeta CDR3 rearrangement, sequence reads were collapsed and filtered. Productive Simpson clonality was computed per sample as the square root of Simpson's diversity index over productive rearrangements. TCRdb took this table from immuneACCESS and kept in-frame rearrangements with V and J called. Such tables lack part of the clones; where checked against another copy, unresolved V genes explain under half of the gap, and the rest is unexplained. V, J and clone size derive from that table, while D and trimming were established from the DNA sequence. The sample has 68,000 or so clones on record, about 85% of them singletons. The ten most abundant clones make up roughly 3.6% of the sample.

The receptor comes from a woman aged 45-65 years with COVID-19, enrolled during active disease. Here the chain combines TRBV5-6 and TRBJ2-4; the central 9 bases match TRBD1. Sample: peripheral blood. The sequenced DNA is TGTGCCAGCAGCTACGGGACAGGGAGCATTCAGTACTTC. Translation gives CASSYGTGSIQYF. When the CDR3 is completed using the reference TRBV5-6 and TRBJ2-4 genes on either side, the full variable domain is DAGVTQSPTHLIKTRGQQVTLRCSPKSGHDTVSWYQQALGQGPQFIFQYYEEEERQRGNFPDRFSGHQFPNYSSELNVNALLLGDSALYLCASSYGTGSIQYFGAGTRLSVL.